The 17 T cell receptor beta chains reported below all come from one sample, sequenced in a study of blood T cells in healthy people across ages. Then a second PCR, running roughly 7 to 11 cycles, was carried out with a sample-barcoded 5' primer and a J-beta primer mix. TCRdb re-analysed the 5' RACE reads in MiXCR, keeping a single row per CDR3 protein. The sample contains some 930,000 distinct CDR3 sequences, roughly 29% of which appear only once. These data are also associated with another study on T cells of mothers and their children.

Material for sequencing was blood. These receptors all stem from a woman in her 40s in good health.

This clonotype was seen a few times. The chain uses TRBV12-3 or TRBV12-4 and TRBJ2-1; D gene unclear. The V gene lost 1 base and the J gene lost 0 bases, with 7 bases spanning the gap. This CDR3 is 15 amino acids long. CDR3 residues: CASSLGRISYNEQFF. As DNA, the CDR3 is TGTGCCAGCAGTTTAGGACGGATCTCCTACAATGAGCAGTTCTTC.

The gene calls are TRBV18 and TRBJ1-2; 7 nucleotides line up with TRBD1. Germline values: CDR1 KGHSH, CDR2 LQKENI. The CDR3 is 13 residues long. The V gene end was trimmed by 3 bases and the J gene end by 5 bases; junction bases not matched to a gene: 3. The CDR3 here is CASSPSTGYGYTF. CDR3 nucleotides: TGTGCCAGCTCACCGTCGACAGGGTATGGCTACACCTTC.

The gene calls are TRBV28 and TRBJ1-1; possible D gene TRBD1, 5 bases. CDR3 length: 14 amino acids. Germline lookup yields CDR1 MDHEN and CDR2 SYDVKM. V was clipped by 3 bases and J by 4 bases, with 12 bases between them. CDR3 DNA: TGTGCCAGCAGTTTTCCCGTTACAGGCACTGAAGCTTTCTTT. Translated: CASSFPVTGTEAFF. Full variable domain (remainder filled in from reference TRBV28 and TRBJ1-1): DVKVTQSSRYLVKRTGEKVFLECVQDMDHENMFWYRQDPGLGLRLIYFSYDVKMKEKGDIPEGYSVSREKKERFSLILESASTNQTSMYLCASSFPVTGTEAFFGQGTRLTVV.

A remark on this clonotype: Since a much larger clone is just one base distant, this may be a read error. J is TRBJ2-5 and V is TRBV5-1, with D perhaps matching TRBD1 (5 bases). The CDR3 has 15 residues. Germline CDR1 is SGHRS and CDR2 is YFSETQ. Trimming pared 1 base from V and 11 bases from J, leaving 21 bases between. DNA for the CDR3: TGCGCCAGCAGCTTGCAGGGCCAGAGGAACAATGAGCAGTACTTC. This gives the protein CASSLQGQRNNEQYF.

This clonotype has more than one count but fewer than ten. This chain connects TRBV18 to TRBJ2-4; maybe TRBD2 (7 bases). This CDR3 has 16 residues. The V gene's germline CDR1 is KGHSH and CDR2 LQKENI. The V end lost 3 bases, the J end lost 9 bases, and 21 bases lay between the germline ends. The CDR3 sequence: CASSPQEGGAGGIQYF. For the CDR3, the DNA is TGTGCCAGCTCACCCCAGGAGGGGGGGGCCGGTGGCATTCAGTACTTC.

Details on this clonotype: This may arise from a read error, as a much more abundant clone is one base away. The chain links TRBV5-5 to TRBJ2-7; 7 bases line up with TRBD2. CDR1 is SGHKS, CDR2 YYEKEE, per germline (reference sequence). J was trimmed by 0 bases and V by 4 bases; bases with no gene match: 7. The CDR3 covers 15 residues. The DNA for the CDR3 is TGTGCCAGCAGCCGGGCTAGCGGAGACTCCTACGAGCAGTACTTC. Translation: CASSRASGDSYEQYF.

With regard to this clonotype: One end of the junction fails to match germline, which may point to a read error. The gene calls are TRBV4-3 and TRBJ2-2; TRBD2 is a possible D gene (5 bases). The CDR3 extends over 17 amino acids. CDR1 and CDR2 (germline): LGHNA, YSLEER. DNA of the CDR3: TGCGCCAGCAGCCCCCAGGTGGGCCGATCGAACACCGGGGAGCGGTTTTTT. Encoded protein: CASSPQVGRSNTGERFF.

This clonotype was picked up a small number of times. This chain connects TRBV6-1 to TRBJ1-5; D may be TRBD1 (5 bases). Deletions cut 7 bases from V and 3 bases from J, with 10 bases between. This CDR3 comprises 13 residues. Per germline, CDR1 MNHNS and CDR2 SASEGT. CDR3 sequence (DNA): TGTGCCAGCATGGGACGAACCAATCAGCCCCAGCATTTT. Protein: CASMGRTNQPQHF.

The chain carries TRBV6-6 and TRBJ2-5; a weak D match, TRBD1 (6 bases). The germline V gene encodes CDR1 MNHNY and CDR2 SVGAGI (reference sequence). The CDR3 spans 14 residues. The V end lost 6 bases, the J end lost 5 bases, and 16 bases lay between the germline ends. CDR3 sequence (DNA): TGTGCCAGCAGCCGCGACAGGTCGAGGGAGACCCAGTACTTC. It specifies CASSRDRSRETQYF.

This clonotype came up once. This chain connects TRBV10-3 to TRBJ1-1, with D unclear. This CDR3 is built from 13 residues. Trimming removed 4 bases at V and 4 bases at J, with 10 bases between. Germline CDR1 and CDR2: ENHRY and SYGVKD. CDR3 residues: CAISVGVSTEAFF. DNA of the CDR3: TGTGCCATCAGTGTTGGGGTTTCCACTGAAGCTTTCTTT.

In its sample, this clonotype was seen a few times. This sequence joins TRBV19 and TRBJ1-1; D not resolved. Per germline, CDR1 LNHDA and CDR2 SQIVND (reference sequence). There are 12 residues in the CDR3. The germline V and J ends were trimmed by 5 bases and 6 bases, with 10 bases remaining between them. Here the CDR3 reads CASSELRSEAFF. In nucleotides, the CDR3 is TGTGCCAGTAGTGAGCTACGGTCTGAAGCTTTCTTT.

This clonotype was observed at least ten times. The gene calls are TRBV25-1 and TRBJ1-2; 7 nucleotides agree with TRBD1. V shed 5 bases, J shed 4 bases, and the junction held 10 bases outside the gene matches. CDR3 length: 15 amino acids. Germline V gene data show CDR1 as MGHDK and CDR2 as SYGVNS. CDR3 in amino acids: CASSPIGTAAYGYTF. The CDR3 DNA follows: TGTGCCAGCAGTCCTATTGGGACAGCTGCCTATGGCTACACCTTC.

V gene TRBV3-1 combines with J gene TRBJ2-1; the D call may be TRBD1 or TRBD2 (5 bases each). The V end was cut by 1 base, the J end by 10 bases, with 14 bases between. The CDR3 has 14 residues. Germline V lookup: CDR1 LGHDT, CDR2 YNNKEL (reference sequence). The CDR3 is CASSQAGTVWEQFF. In DNA, the CDR3 is TGTGCCAGCAGCCAAGCGGGGACCGTTTGGGAGCAGTTCTTC.

At least ten counts were recorded for this clonotype. This chain connects TRBV3-1 to TRBJ2-7; TRBD1 matches at 9 bases. CDR1 and CDR2 from the germline V gene are LGHDT and YNNKEL (reference sequence). The trim removed 4 bases at V and 5 bases at J, leaving 9 bases unmatched. CDR3 length equals 15 residues. The CDR3 loop is CASSLLGQGIHEQYF. The DNA for the CDR3 is TGTGCCAGCAGCCTATTGGGACAGGGAATCCACGAGCAGTACTTC.

The rearrangement uses TRBV24-1 and TRBJ2-1; a weak D match, TRBD1 (6 bases). CDR3 length: 14 residues. Germline V gene lookup returns CDR1 KGHDR and CDR2 SFDVKD. V shed 4 bases and J shed 4 bases, with 10 bases lying between them. The CDR3 DNA follows: TGTGCCACCAGTGACGGACAGACGTACAATGAGCAGTTCTTC. Its protein is CATSDGQTYNEQFF.

V gene TRBV4-3 combines with J gene TRBJ2-7; D is unclear. Germline V gene sequence: CDR1 LGHNA, CDR2 YSLEER. This CDR3 region has 13 residues. The V end lost 2 bases, the J end lost 1 base, and 6 bases lay between the germline ends. As DNA, the CDR3 is TGCGCCAGCAGCCAACAGCGTTCCTACGAGCAGTACTTC. It translates to CASSQQRSYEQYF.

This sequence joins TRBV6-5 and TRBJ2-1, with no clear D. Trimming left V 4 bases short and J 2 bases short, with 12 bases between. Germline assignment: CDR1 MNHEY and CDR2 SVGAGI. The CDR3 has 15 residues. For the CDR3, the DNA is TGTGCCAGCAGTTTCGGGCTGCCCCCCTACAATGAGCAGTTCTTC. This codes for CASSFGLPPYNEQFF.